The 10 T cell receptor beta chains below come from one sample, sequenced in a study. Amplification of TRBV12-4/TRBJ1-2 clonotypes used adaptor-ligated barcode primers. One entry per CDR3 protein, called by TCRdb with MiXCR from the multiplex PCR reads. The sample holds fewer than 700 distinct CDR3 sequences, around 3% seen once. Source material: naive CD4+ T cells sorted from blood. Sample subset: naive CD4+ T cells, CD4+CD45RA+CD25-. Receptors were obtained from a female donor with breast cancer.

Judged by abundance, this clonotype is medium-sized. The chain recombines TRBV12-3 or TRBV12-4 with TRBJ1-2; 9 bases map to TRBD1. V lost 3 bases, J lost 7 bases, and 3 bases stayed unmatched. The CDR3 has 13 amino acids. CDR3 in DNA: TGTGCCAGCAGTTTCGGGACAGGGATTGGCTACACCTTC. Amino acids: CASSFGTGIGYTF.

This clonotype is judged medium-sized. The chain combines TRBV12-3 or TRBV12-4 with TRBJ1-2; D not certain. The CDR3 consists of 13 residues. Trimming shortened V by 4 bases and J by 9 bases, and 15 bases separated the two germline ends. As DNA, the CDR3 is TGTGCCAGCAGTTCGCTTAGGAGGGAGAGCTACACCTTC. Protein sequence: CASSSLRRESYTF.

By proportion, this clonotype is large (0.1 to 1%). The V and J genes are TRBV12-3 or TRBV12-4 and TRBJ1-2, with 7 bases that match TRBD1. The V gene end was trimmed by 6 bases and the J gene end by 1 base; junction bases not matched to a gene: 14. The CDR3 sequence is 17 residues long. In nucleotides, the CDR3 is TGTGCCAGCAGCCGAAACCCCGGGACAGCCGTTAACTATGGCTACACCTTC. It yields the protein CASSRNPGTAVNYGYTF.

This clonotype came up many times. The conserved closing phenylalanine or tryptophan is absent in this CDR3, likely reflecting a read error. The chain has TRBV12-3 or TRBV12-4 and TRBJ1-2; D gene uncertain. V was shortened by 3 bases and J by 7 bases, with 9 bases between the two germline ends. The CDR3 contains 12 residues. The CDR3 coding sequence is TGTGCCAGCAGTTTCCAGTGGGGTGGCTACACCTTA. It yields the protein CASSFQWGGYTL.

By share, this clonotype counts as large. The chain employs TRBV12-3 or TRBV12-4 and TRBJ1-2, with a possible D match to TRBD1 (6 bases). V lost 6 bases and J lost 5, with 16 bases in between. The CDR3 length is 14 residues. CDR3 nucleotides: TGTGCCAGCAGGGCACCCGGGACAAATTATGGCTACACCTTC. This translates into CASRAPGTNYGYTF.

This clonotype is categorized as medium-sized. J is TRBJ1-2 and V is TRBV12-3 or TRBV12-4, with D perhaps matching TRBD1 (6 bases). Trimming stripped 5 bases from V and 7 bases from J, with 17 bases between. The length of the CDR3 is 14 residues. CDR3 nucleotide sequence: TGTGCCAGCAGTCATACCCCAGGGGCAAGTGGCTACACCTTC. It yields the protein CASSHTPGASGYTF.

In its sample, this clonotype is medium-sized. V is TRBV12-3 or TRBV12-4 and J is TRBJ1-2; D gene uncertain. The CDR3 loop spans 12 amino acids. The V and J ends lost 6 bases and 2 bases respectively, with 7 bases between them. CDR3 in DNA: TGTGCCAGCAGCTTGCAAAACTATGGCTACACCTTC. It encodes CASSLQNYGYTF.

This clonotype is medium-sized in the sample. J is TRBJ1-2 and V is TRBV12-3 or TRBV12-4, with D maybe TRBD1 (6 bases). The V and J ends lost 3 bases and 7 bases respectively, with 15 bases between them. This CDR3 has 14 amino acids. The CDR3 spells CASSFRQGRSGYTF. Here the CDR3 DNA reads TGTGCCAGCAGTTTTAGGCAGGGGCGATCTGGCTACACCTTC.

Judged by abundance, this clonotype is large. The rearrangement joins TRBV12-3 or TRBV12-4 to TRBJ1-2; possibly TRBD1 for D (5 bases). The CDR3 sequence is 15 residues long. The V gene lost 6 bases and the J gene lost 2 bases, with 16 bases spanning the gap. CDR3 sequence reads: CASSSGEGLNYGYTF. CDR3 bases: TGTGCCAGCAGCTCCGGGGAGGGGCTAAACTATGGCTACACCTTC.

This clonotype is medium-sized. This rearrangement joins TRBV12-3 or TRBV12-4 to TRBJ1-2; TRBD1 is a possible D gene (5 bases). This CDR3 spans 15 amino acids. The V end was cut by 1 base, the J end by 2 bases, with 11 bases between. CDR3 bases: TGTGCCAGCAGTTTAGGGAGGGGCGGGAACTATGGCTACACCTTC. Translation gives CASSLGRGGNYGYTF.